The source of this T cell receptor beta chain is a study of T cells in Graves' hyperthyroidism and ophthalmopathy (dated by TCRdb to between 2018 and 2021). Broadly, across the study: Peripheral blood samples were taken at initial diagnosis, before any treatment was given. To identify distinguishing TCR V-J signatures, a discovery cohort of some 99 patients was used, comprising approximately 40 with Graves' ophthalmopathy and around 57 with stable Graves' hyperthyroidism. Prospective prediction of ophthalmopathy was tested in an independent validation cohort consisting of 18 hyperthyroidism patients and more than 15 patients who later progressed to ophthalmopathy. The 90 to 100 discovery patients were randomly split 7:3 into training and test sets. In about six Graves' hyperthyroidism patients, the study also compared T-cell repertoires from thyroid tissue with T-cell repertoires from blood. After blood sampling, hyperthyroidism patients were treated with methimazole at a starting dose of 30 mg daily, and ophthalmopathy patients were treated with high-dose intravenous methylprednisolone. The paper reports TCR Vbeta CDR3 sequencing of fewer than 150 peripheral blood samples: fewer than 50 ophthalmopathy, 75 to 80 hyperthyroidism and roughly 17 progressor patients. Results the study describes overall, beyond this receptor: During validation, the model predicted progression to ophthalmopathy a median of approximately 6 months ahead of onset, with around 71% sensitivity and around 72% specificity. A model built on a 13 V-J signature distinguished ophthalmopathy from stable hyperthyroidism, reaching roughly 88% sensitivity and approximately 81% specificity in cross-validation and 80%/75% in testing. Most expanded thyroid clonotypes (frequency above 0.001) were also found in blood, which suggests that blood repertoires may mirror thyroid immune responses. No statistical method was used to fix the sample size in advance, and group allocation was not hidden from the investigators.

Graves' hyperthyroidism was defined as stable when no progression to ophthalmopathy occurred over 18 months of follow-up. Hyperthyroidism patients were newly diagnosed, had a disease duration of under 2 months, and were aged 18 to 65 years. The study excluded patients with uncontrolled infections, other autoimmune diseases, pregnancy or lactation. Clinical symptoms, serum thyroxine and TRAb, thyroid ultrasound, and orbital computed tomography formed the basis for the diagnoses. Ficoll-Paque density gradient centrifugation was used to isolate PBMCs from approximately 11 ml of fresh peripheral blood. Total RNA was extracted using Trizol reagent, and RNA quality was assessed on an Agilent 2100 Bioanalyzer. The CDR3 covers 14 residues, taking in both the cysteine and the phenylalanine. Only the CDR3 DNA is retained, 42 bases long and in frame from the first base. In the germline V gene, CDR1 corresponds to SNHLY and CDR2 to FYNNEI. A distance of 11 bases separates the germline ends of V and J, which lose 1 base and 7 bases respectively.

The TCR beta CDR3 regions were amplified from RNA transcripts. The TCR CDR3 was subjected to a first round of RT-PCR using the HTBI primer set and the Qiagen OneStep RT-PCR kit. Libraries were constructed in a second round of multiplex PCR, after which size selection and purification were carried out. Paired-end sequencing of the libraries was performed with 100 bp reads on an Illumina HiSeq2000. In the original analysis: SOAPnuke was used to process the raw data, removing reads that contained adapters or uncalled bases, had a mean Phred below 15, or lacked an exact match to the constant primer or identifier. High-quality paired reads were merged with COPE v1.2.5, and unique nucleotide sequences were defined as clonotypes. MiTCR v1.1 was used to align the clonotypes against IMGT TRBV, TRBD and TRBJ reference segments. Only V-J combinations with frequency above 0.0001, covering 99% to 99.2% of repertoires, were analysed. A TCS score was defined as the ratio between F50 (clonal expansion) and ExV (chaos), using BLOSUM62-based TCRdist between CDR3 peptides within each V-J. Welch's t-statistics and random forest reduced 500 to 550 V-J features to under 15, which were used in a naive Bayes classifier (R e1071). TCRdb trimmed the raw reads at Q25, called clones with MiXCR and kept productive beta chains. Rows merge per CDR3 protein into single entries with the most common DNA and genes. The V and J calls here are based on TCRdb, not the publication. Within this sample are around 350,000 distinct CDR3 sequences, with roughly 13% of them counted one time only. The leading ten clones occupy 9.2% of the sample.

As concerns this clonotype: There is no known antigen for this receptor. The sample holds no much larger clone one base away, and base qualities are not on file.

The sequence links TRBV2 to TRBJ2-1; TRBD2 is a possible D gene, resting on 6 matching bases. Material for sequencing was blood. The receptor was derived from a young woman with Graves' hyperthyroidism. This receptor has the CDR3 CASSEDVGGNEQFF. The DNA reads as follows: TGTGCCAGCAGTGAAGACGTCGGGGGAAATGAGCAGTTCTTC.